The clone carrying this T cell receptor (beta chain) showed up just once. Source study methods: The authors estimated nucleated cell counts from reference gene primer amplification. Data came from immunoSEQ multiplex PCR; TCRdb stores just in-frame clones and leaves some out. The D gene and trimming were derived from the DNA, and the V and J assignments and clone size from that table. The sample lists 60,000 to 90,000 clones, approximately 90% occurring once. The entry originates in a study of blood T cell repertoires in COVID-19. Study context: Whether acute or convalescent, the COVID-19 samples came from the United States, Italy and Spain. PBMCs, B-cell-depleted T cells, or T cells provided the cDNA or gDNA that made up the material.

This CDR3 is built from 13 residues. Germline V gives CDR1 LNHDA, CDR2 SQIVND (reference sequence). V was pared by 7 bases and J by 5 bases, with 3 bases of the junction left unmatched. Specimen: peripheral blood. V usage is TRBV19 and J usage is TRBJ1-3; 9 nucleotides agree with TRBD1. The receptor comes from a woman of 80 years or more with acute or convalescent COVID-19. DNA of the CDR3: TGTGCCAGTACCGGGACAGGGAGAAACACCATATATTTT. It codes for CASTGTGRNTIYF.